Listed below are T cell receptor beta chains from one sample, sequenced in a study of T cell responses to AZD1222 COVID-19 vaccine. Only in-frame clones appear in the TCRdb table, and some are missing; sequencing was by immunoSEQ multiplex PCR. This table has nearly 35,000 clones, approximately 86% appearing once. The sample consisted of peripheral blood, taken on day 0 of AZD1222 vaccination. The source of these receptors is an adult in good health. Each CDR3 is given with its conserved first and last residue. The D gene is left open where the match is weak. The listing skips clone size in some rows; elsewhere it reads once, few, many or a size class.

size	V	D	J	DNA	CDR3
NA	TRBV18	NA	TRBJ1-1	TGTGCCAGCTCACCACCGGGGGCCCCTGAAGCTTTCTTT	CASSPPGAPEAFF
NA	TRBV6-5	NA	TRBJ1-2	TGTGCCAGCAGTCCCCCGACAGATTATGGCTACACCTTC	CASSPPTDYGYTF
once	TRBV27	TRBD2	TRBJ2-5	TGTGCCAGCAGTGGTTTAGCGGGAGGCCCCCCCACCCAGTACTTC	CASSGLAGGPPTQYF
NA	TRBV7-3	TRBD2	TRBJ2-1	TGTGCCAGCAGCTTAAGTCTAGCGGGGTACAATGAGCAGTTCTTC	CASSLSLAGYNEQFF
NA	TRBV6-5	NA	TRBJ1-2	TGTGCCAGCACCGTATCAGGGGCACCTAACTATGGCTACACCTTC	CASTVSGAPNYGYTF
NA	TRBV28	NA	TRBJ1-6	TGTGCCAGCAGTTTATTCCCGGCAGGGTCTAATTCACCCCTCCACTTT	CASSLFPAGSNSPLHF
NA	TRBV7-9	NA	TRBJ2-1	TGTGCCAGCATGGCCGGTCTCCTACAGAATGAGCAGTTCTTC	CASMAGLLQNEQFF
few	TRBV2	NA	TRBJ2-3	TGTGCCAGCAGTGATGTTGAGGGGGATACGCAGTATTTT	CASSDVEGDTQYF
NA	TRBV5-1	TRBD2	TRBJ2-1	TGCGCCAGCAGCTTGGATTGGGCTAGCGGGAGCTCCAATGAGCAGTTCTTC	CASSLDWASGSSNEQFF
NA	TRBV10-1	TRBD1	TRBJ1-4	TGCGCCAGCAGTGATCGGACAGGCGAAAAACTGTTTTTT	CASSDRTGEKLFF
NA	TRBV7-2	TRBD2	TRBJ2-5	TGTGCCAGCAGCCTCGCCAGCGGGGGGGAAGAGACCCAGTACTTC	CASSLASGGEETQYF
NA	TRBV4-1	NA	TRBJ2-5	TGCGCCAGCAGCCAATCCCTGACGGACGCGAAGAAGACCCAGTACTTC	CASSQSLTDAKKTQYF
NA	TRBV23-1	TRBD1	TRBJ1-3	TGCGCCAGCAAGGCGTTCCTTAGGACAGGGCTCCTAAACTCTGGAAACACCATATATTTT	CASKAFLRTGLLNSGNTIYF
NA	TRBV29-1	TRBD2	TRBJ2-5	TGCAGCGTTGAGGTTAGCGGGGGGGCCCCAGAGACCCAGTACTTC	CSVEVSGGAPETQYF
NA	TRBV23-1	TRBD1	TRBJ2-7	TGCGCCAGCAGTCAGTACCGGGACAGGAACCGCGAGCAGTACTTC	CASSQYRDRNREQYF
NA	TRBV7-9	TRBD1	TRBJ1-2	TGTGCCAGCAGCCCGGGACAGGGCGGCTACACCTTC	CASSPGQGGYTF
few	TRBV2	TRBD1	TRBJ2-7	TGTGCCAGCAGCGTGGGACAGGCCTACGAGCAGTACTTC	CASSVGQAYEQYF
NA	TRBV4-3	TRBD1	TRBJ2-7	TGCGCCAGCAGCCAAGAGACAGGGGGCGCCTTCTACGAGCAGTACTTC	CASSQETGGAFYEQYF
once	TRBV21-1	NA	TRBJ2-5	TGTGCCAGCAGCAAAGTTACAACCGGGACAGGGGGCCGGGAGACCCAGTACTTC	CASSKVTTGTGGRETQYF
NA	TRBV15	NA	TRBJ1-6	TGTGCCACCAGCAGAGCTAGGGGTCCTTATAATTCACCCCTCCACTTT	CATSRARGPYNSPLHF
NA	TRBV28	NA	TRBJ2-5	TGTGCCAGCAGTTTTAGGGATAAAGAGACCCAGTACTTC	CASSFRDKETQYF
NA	TRBV5-8	TRBD2	TRBJ2-3	TGTGCCAGCAGCGGGATACTAGCGTCTACGCAGTATTTT	CASSGILASTQYF
NA	TRBV6-5	NA	TRBJ1-1	TGTGCCAGCAGAACACTCGACAGAACGAACACTGAAGCTTTCTTT	CASRTLDRTNTEAFF
NA	TRBV5-1	NA	TRBJ1-2	TGCGCCAGCACTAATACGCCGGGGGGAGACGGTGGCTACACCTTC	CASTNTPGGDGGYTF
NA	TRBV4-3	TRBD2	TRBJ2-1	TGCGCCAGCAGCCAAGCTAGCGGGGGAGACAATGAGCAGTTCTTC	CASSQASGGDNEQFF